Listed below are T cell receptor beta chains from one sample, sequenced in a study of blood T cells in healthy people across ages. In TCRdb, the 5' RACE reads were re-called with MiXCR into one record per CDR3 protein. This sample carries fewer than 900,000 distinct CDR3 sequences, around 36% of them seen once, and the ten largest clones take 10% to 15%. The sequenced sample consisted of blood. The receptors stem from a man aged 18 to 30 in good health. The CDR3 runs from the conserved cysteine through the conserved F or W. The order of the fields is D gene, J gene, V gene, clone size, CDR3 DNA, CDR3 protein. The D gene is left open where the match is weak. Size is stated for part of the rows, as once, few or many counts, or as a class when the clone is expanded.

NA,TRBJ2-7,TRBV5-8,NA,TGTGCCAGCAGCTACCGGAGACACGTCTACGAGCAGTACTTC,CASSYRRHVYEQYF
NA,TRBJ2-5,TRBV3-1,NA,TGTGCCAGCAGCCAAGATGAGGAGACCCAGTACTTC,CASSQDEETQYF
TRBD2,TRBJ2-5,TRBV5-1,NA,TGCGCCAGCAGCTGGGGACTAACGGACCAAGAGACCCAGTACTTC,CASSWGLTDQETQYF
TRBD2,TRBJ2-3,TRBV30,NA,TGTGCCTGGAGTGCTAATAGCGGGGGGGCCCGATATACGCAGTATTTT,CAWSANSGGARYTQYF
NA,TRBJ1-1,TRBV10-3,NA,TGTGCCATCAGTGAAGCTGGGGGGAGCACTGAAGCTTTCTTT,CAISEAGGSTEAFF
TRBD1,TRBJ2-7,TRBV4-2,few,TGTGCCAGCAGCCAGGCTGGGACAGACTACGAGCAGTACTTC,CASSQAGTDYEQYF
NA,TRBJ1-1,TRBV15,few,TGTGCCACCAGCAGGGGACAAATAAACACTGAAGCTTTCTTT,CATSRGQINTEAFF
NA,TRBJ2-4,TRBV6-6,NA,TGTGCCAGCAGTTACCGGCAGGGGAAAAACATTCAGTACTTC,CASSYRQGKNIQYF
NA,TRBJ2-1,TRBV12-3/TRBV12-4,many,TGTGCCAGCAGTTTCTCTGAGCAGTTCTTC,CASSFSEQFF
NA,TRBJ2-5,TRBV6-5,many,TGTGCCAGCAGTTACTCTAGGGTCCAAGAGACCCAGTACTTC,CASSYSRVQETQYF
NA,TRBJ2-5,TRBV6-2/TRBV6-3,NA,TGTGCCAGCAGTTACTCTGGCAGGAAGTTGACTATGGAAGAGCAGTACTTC,CASSYSGRKLTMEEQYF
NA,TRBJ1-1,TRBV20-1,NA,TGCAGTGCCCCGGGCCAGTATGAAGGAATGGTAGCTTTCTTT,CSAPGQYEGMVAFF